Listed below are T cell receptor beta chains from one sample, sequenced in a study of T cells in Graves' hyperthyroidism and ophthalmopathy. TCRdb used MiXCR to reprocess the multiplex PCR reads, holding one entry per CDR3 protein. The sample lists some 600,000 distinct CDR3 sequences, under 60% occurring once. Material: peripheral blood or thyroid tissue (not recorded which). The receptors stem from a woman aged 18-35 years with Graves' hyperthyroidism. Each CDR3 is given without its conserved first and last residue. The D gene is left open where the match is weak.

d_gene: NA; j_gene: TRBJ2-7; v_gene: TRBV7-9; len: 11; CDR3aa: ATSLSVRNEQY
d_gene: NA; j_gene: TRBJ1-5; v_gene: TRBV19; len: 11; CDR3aa: ASSVGINQPQH
d_gene: NA; j_gene: TRBJ1-5; v_gene: TRBV10-3; len: 10; CDR3aa: AISEEGQPQH
d_gene: TRBD2; j_gene: TRBJ2-7; v_gene: TRBV12-3/TRBV12-4; len: 13; CDR3aa: ASVAEEREDLEQY
d_gene: NA; j_gene: TRBJ2-7; v_gene: TRBV2; len: 10; CDR3aa: ASSSFTYEQY
d_gene: NA; j_gene: TRBJ1-2; v_gene: TRBV7-2; len: 11; CDR3aa: ASSSTQNYGYT
d_gene: NA; j_gene: TRBJ2-7; v_gene: TRBV15; len: 11; CDR3aa: ATSSSSTYEQY
d_gene: NA; j_gene: TRBJ1-1; v_gene: TRBV2; len: 12; CDR3aa: ASSDPGHEGYAF
d_gene: NA; j_gene: TRBJ1-1; v_gene: TRBV29-1; len: 9; CDR3aa: SVDTGMGAF
d_gene: TRBD1; j_gene: TRBJ2-5; v_gene: TRBV7-2; len: 13; CDR3aa: ASSHPGQGIKTQY
d_gene: NA; j_gene: TRBJ1-6; v_gene: TRBV10-3; len: 13; CDR3aa: AISESGGHGSPLH
d_gene: NA; j_gene: TRBJ1-4; v_gene: TRBV7-6; len: 13; CDR3aa: ASSRGDRWYEKLF
d_gene: TRBD2; j_gene: TRBJ2-7; v_gene: TRBV24-1; len: 12; CDR3aa: ATEAGEGTYEQY
d_gene: NA; j_gene: TRBJ2-5; v_gene: TRBV7-9; len: 8; CDR3aa: ASSIGGGD
d_gene: TRBD1; j_gene: TRBJ1-4; v_gene: TRBV29-1; len: 12; CDR3aa: SVSDRGGSEKLF
d_gene: NA; j_gene: TRBJ1-5; v_gene: TRBV7-6; len: 10; CDR3aa: ASSLAGSTEH
d_gene: NA; j_gene: TRBJ1-1; v_gene: TRBV7-6; len: 12; CDR3aa: ASSQLGLNTEAF
d_gene: TRBD1; j_gene: TRBJ1-5; v_gene: TRBV24-1; len: 15; CDR3aa: ATTGQGASISNQPQH
d_gene: TRBD2; j_gene: TRBJ2-7; v_gene: TRBV12-3/TRBV12-4; len: 13; CDR3aa: ASSLIAGDSHEQY
d_gene: NA; j_gene: TRBJ1-3; v_gene: TRBV25-1; len: 12; CDR3aa: ASAIRNSGNTIY
d_gene: NA; j_gene: TRBJ1-1; v_gene: TRBV6-5; len: 11; CDR3aa: ANSNRVDSEAF
d_gene: TRBD2; j_gene: TRBJ2-5; v_gene: TRBV20-1; len: 14; CDR3aa: SARDRLAGSQETQY
d_gene: NA; j_gene: TRBJ2-7; v_gene: TRBV4-3; len: 12; CDR3aa: ASSLVGVGYEQY
d_gene: NA; j_gene: TRBJ1-2; v_gene: TRBV24-1; len: 11; CDR3aa: ATSDIVGVGYT
d_gene: NA; j_gene: TRBJ2-6; v_gene: TRBV15; len: 13; CDR3aa: ATSPRVYGANVLT
d_gene: TRBD1; j_gene: TRBJ1-2; v_gene: TRBV7-9; len: 14; CDR3aa: ASSHPGTGGSYGYT
d_gene: NA; j_gene: TRBJ1-1; v_gene: TRBV11-1; len: 14; CDR3aa: ASSFGIGQMNTEAF
d_gene: NA; j_gene: TRBJ1-2; v_gene: TRBV7-2; len: 11; CDR3aa: ASSQWVTGGYT